Each of the 27 T cell receptor beta chains below was sequenced from the same sample in a study of blood T cell repertoires in COVID-19. TCRdb's table, derived via immunoSEQ multiplex PCR, lists solely in-frame clones and lacks some. The data show approximately 300,000 clones, roughly 90% seen once. Sequencing was performed on PBMCs or T cells enriched from blood (not recorded which). The receptors stem from a woman aged 25 to 45 who had been exposed to COVID-19.

CDR3 nucleotides: TGTGCCAGCAGCCATAACTACGCGGAGACCCAGTACTTC. It is translated as CASSHNYAETQYF. The chain carries TRBV3-1 (or the pseudogene TRBV3-2) and TRBJ2-5; D remains unclear. V gave up 3 bases and J gave up 5 bases, with 10 bases separating them. The CDR3 length is 13 residues. CDR1 LGHDT and CDR2 YNNKEL come from the germline V gene (reference sequence).

The chain couples TRBV19 to TRBJ2-2, with 8 bases aligning to TRBD2. Germline CDR1 and CDR2: LNHDA and SQIVND (reference sequence). J lost 6 bases, V lost 4 bases, and 13 bases had no gene match. The CDR3 loop spans 17 amino acids. CDR3 loop: CASSKKLADGGAGELFF. The CDR3 DNA reads TGTGCCAGTAGTAAAAAACTAGCGGATGGGGGGGCCGGGGAGCTGTTTTTT.

The rearrangement links TRBV10-3 to TRBJ2-5, with TRBD2 as a possible D gene (5 bases). Germline-derived CDR1 and CDR2 are ENHRY and SYGVKD. This CDR3 contains 16 residues. The germline V and J ends were trimmed by 0 bases and 9 bases, with 20 bases remaining between them. This chain's CDR3 is CAISESTSKSGSSQYF. The DNA for the CDR3 is TGTGCCATCAGTGAGTCGACGTCAAAAAGCGGTTCTTCCCAGTACTTC.

This chain links TRBV7-3 with TRBJ1-2, with TRBD1 matching 11 bases. Germline values: CDR1 SGHTA, CDR2 FQGTGA. This CDR3 is 15 amino acids long. J gave up 2 bases and V 5 bases, and 4 bases lay outside the gene matches. DNA of the CDR3: TGTGCCAGCAGCCCCGGGACAGGGGGAAACTATGGCTACACCTTC. It is translated as CASSPGTGGNYGYTF. Filled out from reference TRBV7-3 and TRBJ1-2, the complete variable domain reads GAGVSQTPSNKVTEKGKYVELRCDPISGHTALYWYRQSLGQGPEFLIYFQGTGAADDSGLPNDRFFAVRPEGSVSTLKIQRTERGDSAVYLCASSPGTGGNYGYTFGSGTRLTVV.

The rearrangement joins TRBV19 to TRBJ1-3; D not certain. The CDR3 is 13 residues long. Deletions cut 8 bases from V and 1 base from J, with 9 bases between. CDR1 and CDR2 (germline): LNHDA, SQIVND (reference sequence). The CDR3 reads CASGRASGNTIYF. CDR3 nucleotide sequence: TGTGCCAGTGGGCGGGCATCTGGAAACACCATATATTTT. Full variable domain (remainder filled in from reference TRBV19 and TRBJ1-3): DGGITQSPKYLFRKEGQNVTLSCEQNLNHDAMYWYRQDPGQGLRLIYYSQIVNDFQKGDIAEGYSVSREKKESFPLTVTSAQKNPTAFYLCASGRASGNTIYFGEGSWLTVV.

This rearrangement joins TRBV6-1 to TRBJ2-1; TRBD1 agrees at 8 bases. Trimming cost V 2 bases and J 4 bases; bases outside gene matches: 4. The CDR3 has 15 amino acids. Germline lookup yields CDR1 MNHNS and CDR2 SASEGT. The CDR3 region has the DNA TGTGCCAGCAGTGAACAGGGGGCTAAGTACAATGAGCAGTTCTTC. Amino acids: CASSEQGAKYNEQFF.

V gene TRBV21-1 combines with J gene TRBJ2-3; the table's D call, TRBD2, was not checked against the DNA. TRBV21-1 counts as a pseudogene. The CDR3 runs 18 residues. CDR3 protein: CASSTGTSGGRGTDTQYF. CDR3 coding DNA: TGTGCCAGCAGCACTGGGACTAGCGGGGGGCGAGGCACAGATACGCAGTATTTT.

The genes are TRBV9 and TRBJ1-4, with 9 bases fitting TRBD1. CDR1 and CDR2 (germline): SGDLS, YYNGEE. CDR3 length equals 16 residues. The trim removed 4 bases at V and 8 bases at J, leaving 12 bases unmatched. The CDR3 sequence is CASSPHPGTGREKLFF. CDR3 DNA sequence: TGTGCCAGCAGCCCCCATCCCGGGACAGGGAGGGAAAAACTGTTTTTT.

V gene TRBV4-1 combines with J gene TRBJ2-7, with 8 bases identical to TRBD1. The CDR3 runs to 15 residues. V was clipped by 3 bases and J by 2 bases; unmatched bases: 6. Germline V gene sequence: CDR1 MGHRA, CDR2 YSYEKL. The chain's CDR3 is CASSHRQGSAYEQYF. The CDR3 region has the DNA TGCGCCAGCAGCCACCGACAGGGGTCTGCCTACGAGCAGTACTTC.

The V gene is TRBV19, the J gene TRBJ1-2; no definite D call. Germline-derived CDR1 and CDR2 are LNHDA and SQIVND (reference sequence). Trimming took 4 bases from V and 0 from J, leaving 9 bases between them. This CDR3 region has 14 residues. The CDR3 spells CASSKEAANYGYTF. As DNA, the CDR3 is TGTGCCAGTAGTAAGGAGGCAGCTAACTATGGCTACACCTTC.

V and J are TRBV5-5 and TRBJ1-1; D ambiguous. CDR3 length equals 11 residues. Per the germline V gene, CDR1 is SGHKS and CDR2 is YYEKEE (reference sequence). V lost 0 bases and J lost 10, with 7 bases in between. CDR3 sequence (DNA): TGTGCCAGCAGCTTGGAGAGTCGAGCTTTCTTT. Translated: CASSLESRAFF.

This clone was seen a single time. This chain uses TRBV7-9 with TRBJ2-2; no clear D gene. Germline CDR1 is SEHNR and CDR2 is FQNEAQ (reference sequence). V lost 1 base to trimming and J lost 6 bases, with 9 bases between them. This CDR3 region has 14 residues. In DNA, the CDR3 is TGTGCCAGCAGCTTAGATCAGGTCGCCGGGGAGCTGTTTTTT. Protein: CASSLDQVAGELFF.

The chain carries TRBV29-1 and TRBJ1-1; 7 bases align to TRBD1. The CDR3 runs 12 residues. In germline, CDR1 is SQVTM, CDR2 ANQGSEA. With 7 bases clipped from V and 2 bases from J, the junction kept 4 bases outside the gene matches. The CDR3 DNA reads TGCAGCGGGGGACAGTTCAACACTGAAGCTTTCTTT. It specifies CSGGQFNTEAFF.

This chain connects TRBV12-3 or TRBV12-4 to TRBJ2-7, with a tentative D call TRBD2 (6 bases). The V gene lost 5 bases and the J gene lost 2 bases, with 10 bases spanning the gap. The CDR3 covers 13 residues. CDR3 bases: TGTGCCAGCAGTCGGGACTTTGCCTACGAGCAGTACTTC. Protein product: CASSRDFAYEQYF.

This sequence joins TRBV5-1 and TRBJ1-1, with D perhaps matching TRBD1 (6 bases). Between the trimmed V and J ends, which lost 4 bases and 4 bases, there was a span of 14 bases. The CDR3 is 14 amino acids. Germline V lookup: CDR1 SGHRS, CDR2 YFSETQ. This CDR3 is CASSVNRGITEAFF. CDR3 DNA sequence: TGCGCCAGCAGCGTGAATAGGGGGATCACTGAAGCTTTCTTT.

J is TRBJ1-4 and V is TRBV27; D remains ambiguous. Germline values: CDR1 MNHEY, CDR2 SMNVEV (reference sequence). This CDR3 spans 13 amino acids. V was pared by 3 bases and J by 8 bases, with 10 bases between. CDR3 DNA: TGTGCCAGCAGTTTTGGTGGAGAGGAAAAACTGTTTTTT. This translates into CASSFGGEEKLFF.

The chain is built from TRBV11-3 and TRBJ1-1; D is possibly TRBD1 (6 bases). V was pared by 3 bases and J by 10 bases, with 12 bases between. CDR3 size: 12 residues. Germline V gene data show CDR1 as SGHNT and CDR2 as YENEEA. CDR3 bases: TGTGCCAGCAGCTTCCCGGGACAAGTAGCTTTCTTT. It specifies CASSFPGQVAFF.

This clone was detected only a few times. This chain joins TRBV14 and TRBJ1-6; no clear D. The ends were cut back, 1 base at V and 3 bases at J, with 4 bases in the middle. Germline V gives CDR1 SGHDN, CDR2 FVKESK. The CDR3 consists of 14 residues. The DNA for the CDR3 is TGTGCCAGCAGCCAAGCAGGCTATAATTCACCCCTCCACTTT. This codes for CASSQAGYNSPLHF.

J is TRBJ2-1 and V is TRBV9, with 7 bases aligning to TRBD2. Germline CDR1 reads SGDLS; CDR2 reads YYNGEE. Unmatched junction bases numbered 3, after V lost 0 bases and J lost 0 bases. The CDR3 consists of 16 residues. As DNA, the CDR3 is TGTGCCAGCAGCGTAGGACTAGCCAGCTCCTACAATGAGCAGTTCTTC. Translation: CASSVGLASSYNEQFF.

V and J are TRBV6-2 or TRBV6-3 and TRBJ1-1; the D is unclear. V lost 4 bases, J lost 6 bases, and 9 bases lay in between. CDR1 and CDR2 from the germline V gene are MNHEY and SVGEGT. The CDR3 runs to 12 residues. CDR3 bases: TGTGCCAGCAGTTCGAGGGTTTCTGAAGCTTTCTTT. Translation: CASSSRVSEAFF.

The chain couples TRBV3-1 (or the pseudogene TRBV3-2) to TRBJ2-7, with 7 nucleotides matching TRBD1. The CDR3 has 14 amino acids. The trim removed 0 bases at V and 8 bases at J, leaving 7 bases unmatched. Per the germline V gene, CDR1 is LGHDT and CDR2 is YNNKEL (reference sequence). Here the CDR3 reads CASSQDGMTGKQYF. The CDR3, as DNA: TGTGCCAGCAGCCAAGATGGTATGACAGGGAAGCAGTACTTC.

The gene calls are TRBV7-3 and TRBJ2-3; 8 bases match TRBD2. There are 15 residues in the CDR3. The J segment lost 4 bases and the V segment lost 1 base, leaving 4 bases of the junction unmatched. Germline lookup yields CDR1 SGHTA and CDR2 FQGTGA. The CDR3 DNA reads TGTGCCAGCAGCTTAAGCGGGGGGCCCGCAGATACGCAGTATTTT. It specifies CASSLSGGPADTQYF.

This chain joins TRBV9 and TRBJ1-3, with D unresolved. The CDR3 is 18 amino acids. Per the germline V gene, CDR1 is SGDLS and CDR2 is YYNGEE. The V end was cut by 4 bases, the J end by 1 base, with 21 bases between. CDR3 DNA sequence: TGTGCCAGCAGCCCACCGTATGGCAGACTGACTTCTGGAAACACCATATATTTT. As protein: CASSPPYGRLTSGNTIYF.

The gene calls are TRBV30 and TRBJ2-5, with 8 positions matching TRBD2. The trim removed 0 bases at V and 3 bases at J, leaving 9 bases unmatched. The CDR3 contains 16 residues. CDR1 and CDR2 (germline): GTSNPN, SVGIG (reference sequence). The CDR3, as DNA: TGTGCCTGGAGTGTACGGCTAGCGGGTCCTAAAGAGACCCAGTACTTC. Residues: CAWSVRLAGPKETQYF. The whole variable domain, remainder taken from reference TRBV30 and TRBJ2-5, is SQTIHQWPATLVQPVGSPLSLECTVEGTSNPNLYWYRQAAGRGLQLLFYSVGIGQISSEVPQNLSASRPQDRQFILSSKKLLLSDSGFYLCAWSVRLAGPKETQYFGPGTRLLVL.

The V call is TRBV14, the J call TRBJ1-2; D is possibly TRBD1 (6 bases). Germline values: CDR1 SGHDN, CDR2 FVKESK. Trimming shortened V by 5 bases and J by 0 bases, and 7 bases separated the two germline ends. This CDR3 spans 13 amino acids. CDR3 region: CASSGGPNYGYTF. In DNA, the CDR3 is TGTGCCAGCAGCGGGGGCCCTAACTATGGCTACACCTTC.

The chain has TRBV2 and TRBJ1-1; 9 bases match TRBD1. In germline, CDR1 is SNHLY, CDR2 FYNNEI. This CDR3 comprises 15 residues. Trimming cost V 9 bases and J 8 bases; bases outside gene matches: 16. CDR3 coding DNA: TGTGCCAGTCGAACCTGGGAACAGGGGGCGATCGAAGCTTTCTTT. Encoded protein: CASRTWEQGAIEAFF.

The genes are TRBV5-1 and TRBJ2-2; 8 nucleotides match TRBD2. With 2 bases clipped from V and 3 bases from J, the junction kept 3 bases outside the gene matches. Germline CDR1 SGHRS, CDR2 YFSETQ. The CDR3 covers 15 residues. The CDR3 loop is CASSFTAGDTGELFF. Written as DNA, the CDR3 is TGCGCCAGCAGCTTTACAGCGGGAGACACCGGGGAGCTGTTTTTT. Full variable domain (rest looked up from reference TRBV5-1 and TRBJ2-2): KAGVTQTPRYLIKTRGQQVTLSCSPISGHRSVSWYQQTPGQGLQFLFEYFSETQRNKGNFPGRFSGRQFSNSRSEMNVSTLELGDSALYLCASSFTAGDTGELFFGEGSRLTVL.